This T cell receptor (beta chain) was captured by sequencing in a study of shared clonotypes between healthy human individuals (dated by TCRdb to the early 2020s). Looking at the study overall: The cohort comprised a couple of women and a few men aged 18 to 49 years. For each donor, CD4 naive and CD4 memory were each given three plates, CD8 naive was given two plates, and CD8 memory was given one plate. Blood TCR repertoires of a handful of healthy adults were deeply sequenced to estimate repertoire size and the extent of clonotype sharing between individuals. To increase sequencing depth and limit assay-specific biases, TCR repertoire library preparation and sequencing were carried out by different laboratories using diverse techniques. Between about 0.85 and 9.5 billion PBMCs per donor were obtained by leukapheresis.

The CDR3 goes from the cysteine to the phenylalanine over 16 residues. Only the CDR3 DNA stays, 48 bases, in frame from base 1. The germline V and J ends show losses of 1 base and 2 bases respectively, and no gene match explains 2 bases of the junction. Looking up the germline V gene yields CDR1 LGHNA and CDR2 YNFKEQ. Overall results and qualifications from the work: Naive subsets generally had larger estimated clonotype richness than memory subsets did. Across a handful of donors, 4.5% to 6.5% of naive CD4, roughly 3.4% of naive CD8, 2.3% of memory CD4, and around 0.4% of memory CD8 clonotypes were shared. Even with the large sequencing depth, rarefaction of the sorted-subset datasets indicated that sequencing was incomplete. Only blood was sampled, and tissue TCR repertoires likely differ from those in blood. The genetic and exposure-history diversity represented was limited by the small number of donors. Higher generation probabilities were observed for clonotypes shared by all four sorted-subset donors than for non-shared clonotypes. Pairwise subsampling indicated that sequencing depth was expected to affect the degree of clonotype sharing among donors.

The donors were healthy, HIV-negative adults with no recently reported acute infections or vaccinations. Only Caucasian adults living in Nashville, Tennessee, USA were represented among the donors. CD4+ T cells were enriched by magnetic negative selection; naive cells were then positively selected on CD45RA, and the negative fraction formed the memory subset. Blood was obtained by leukapheresis, after which PBMCs were separated by Ficoll-Histopaque density gradient centrifugation and cryopreserved in liquid nitrogen vapor phase. Analytical flow cytometry was used to check the purity and quantity of every magnetically sorted T cell population. Genomic DNA was isolated from each sorted fraction and quantified by UV absorbance on a Nanodrop 2000c. With respect to this clone: Which antigen it targets is not known. Per-base qualities were not stored, and no clone one base away is much larger.

TCR CDR3 regions were amplified from genomic DNA by multiplex PCR using the deep immunoSEQ assay. Extracted genomic DNA from each cell subset was distributed evenly across all wells of several immunoSEQ 96-well plates, and each plate was treated as a replicate. For sorted subsets, each replicate PCR was loaded with 200 ng genomic DNA, equivalent to 30,000 to 35,000 T cell genomes. Purified libraries were measured with a Qubit 3.0 fluorometer, size-checked on a Bioanalyzer 2100, and measured again with the KAPA Library Quantification kit. A separate single-read 150-cycle Illumina NextSeq 550 flow cell was used to sequence each immunoSEQ 96-well plate. Per the authors' processing: Because the immunoSEQ output included only junctional sequences and no quality scores, the filtering could not be the same as the filtering used for full-length reads. To assign V/J genes and CDR3, sequences were annotated using PyIR, a Python wrapper for IgBLAST v1.9, with IMGT germline references. Any read was removed if the V/J assignment was weak (E-value above 1e-6), the CDR3 was missing, or the read contained stop codons, out-of-frame junctions, or ambiguous translated residues. V3J clonotypes were defined as sequences sharing the same inferred V gene, J gene, and CDR3 amino acid sequence. Percentage overlap between repertoires was computed as shared unique clonotypes divided by the size of the smaller repertoire. Richness of each repertoire was evaluated using RTK rarefaction, the Chao1 estimator, and Recon v2.1 estimates of unobserved clonotypes. Generation probabilities for all TCRbeta clonotypes obtained by the gDNA method from four donors were computed using OLGA. TCRdb took over this immuneACCESS table, retaining in-frame rearrangements with V and J assigned. Such tables are incomplete; in checked studies, under half of the missing clones stem from an unresolved V gene, and the remainder is unexplained. V, J and clone size are taken as reported in that table, and D and trimming were inferred from the DNA itself. This sample comprises around 2.1 million clones, about 94% of them detected only once. Of the sample, roughly 0.13% falls within the top ten clones.

This clonotype originated in a young man in good health. The chain couples TRBV4-2 to TRBJ2-1; the central 10 bases match TRBD1. The source material was naive CD4+ T cells sorted from blood. This sample's cell subset or site label indicates: CD45RA+ positively selected. The CDR3: CASSQGDRGPYNEQFF. The sequenced DNA: TGTGCCAGCAGCCAAGGGGACAGGGGACCCTACAATGAGCAGTTCTTC.